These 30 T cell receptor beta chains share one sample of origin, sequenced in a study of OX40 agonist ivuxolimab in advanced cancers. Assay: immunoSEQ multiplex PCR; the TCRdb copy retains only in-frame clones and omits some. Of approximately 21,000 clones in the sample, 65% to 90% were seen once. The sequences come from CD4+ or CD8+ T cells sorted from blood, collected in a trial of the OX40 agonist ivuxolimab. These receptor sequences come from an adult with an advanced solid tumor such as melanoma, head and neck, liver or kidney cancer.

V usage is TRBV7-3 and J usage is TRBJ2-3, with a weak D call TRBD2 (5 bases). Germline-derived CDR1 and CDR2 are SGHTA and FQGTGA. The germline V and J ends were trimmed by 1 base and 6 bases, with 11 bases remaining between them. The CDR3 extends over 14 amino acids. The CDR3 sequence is CASSLKGVTDTQYF. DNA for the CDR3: TGTGCCAGCAGCTTAAAGGGAGTAACGGATACGCAGTATTTT.

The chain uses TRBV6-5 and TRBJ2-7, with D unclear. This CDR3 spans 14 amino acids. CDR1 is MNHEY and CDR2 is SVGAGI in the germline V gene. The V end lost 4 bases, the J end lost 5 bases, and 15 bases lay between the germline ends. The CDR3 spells CASSFGSRPHEQYF. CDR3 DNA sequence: TGTGCCAGCAGTTTCGGTTCCCGGCCCCACGAGCAGTACTTC.

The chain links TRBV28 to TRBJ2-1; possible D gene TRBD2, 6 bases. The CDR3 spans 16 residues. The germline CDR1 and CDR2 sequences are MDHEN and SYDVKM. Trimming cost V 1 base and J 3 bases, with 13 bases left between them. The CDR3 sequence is CASSLFPGVVYNEQFF. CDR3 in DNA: TGTGCCAGCAGTTTATTTCCGGGAGTTGTCTACAATGAGCAGTTCTTC.

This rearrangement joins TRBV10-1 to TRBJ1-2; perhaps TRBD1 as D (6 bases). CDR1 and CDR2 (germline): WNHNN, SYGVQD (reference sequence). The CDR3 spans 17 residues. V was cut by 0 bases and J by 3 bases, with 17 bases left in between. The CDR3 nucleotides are TGCGCCAGCAGTGAGTCGACAGGCCTAGGAGGAGACTATGGCTACACCTTC. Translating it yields CASSESTGLGGDYGYTF.

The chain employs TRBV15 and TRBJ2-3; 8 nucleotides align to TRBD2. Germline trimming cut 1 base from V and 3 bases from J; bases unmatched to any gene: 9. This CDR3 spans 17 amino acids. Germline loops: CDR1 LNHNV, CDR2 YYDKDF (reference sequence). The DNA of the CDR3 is TGTGCCACCAGCAGAGTACTCACGGGAGGGCCGACAGATACGCAGTATTTT. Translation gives CATSRVLTGGPTDTQYF. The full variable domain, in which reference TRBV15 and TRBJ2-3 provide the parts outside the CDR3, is DAMVIQNPRYQVTQFGKPVTLSCSQTLNHNVMYWYQQKSSQAPKLLFHYYDKDFNNEADTPDNFQSRRPNTSFCFLDIRSPGLGDTAMYLCATSRVLTGGPTDTQYFGPGTRLTVL.

This CDR3 reads CASSQDRTSGYEQYF. The CDR3 region has the DNA TGTGCCAGCAGCCAGGATCGGACTAGCGGATACGAGCAGTACTTC. V and J are TRBV7-2 and TRBJ2-7; 10 bases align to TRBD2. The V gene's germline CDR1 is SGHTA and CDR2 FQGNSA. Germline trimming cut 5 bases from V and 4 bases from J; bases unmatched to any gene: 8. The CDR3 runs to 15 residues.

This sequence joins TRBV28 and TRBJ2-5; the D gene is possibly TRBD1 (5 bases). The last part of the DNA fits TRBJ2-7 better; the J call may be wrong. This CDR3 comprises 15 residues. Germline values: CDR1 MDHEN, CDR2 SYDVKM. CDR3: CASSLGQGPAYEQYF. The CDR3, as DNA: TGTGCCAGCAGTTTAGGGCAGGGTCCGGCCTACGAGCAGTACTTC.

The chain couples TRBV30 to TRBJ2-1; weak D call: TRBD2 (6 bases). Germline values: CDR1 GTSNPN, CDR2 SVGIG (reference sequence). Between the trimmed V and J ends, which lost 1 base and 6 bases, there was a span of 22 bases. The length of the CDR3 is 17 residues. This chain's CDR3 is CAWSEGGGSIFGNEQFF. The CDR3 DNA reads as TGTGCCTGGAGTGAAGGAGGAGGGAGTATTTTTGGCAATGAGCAGTTCTTC. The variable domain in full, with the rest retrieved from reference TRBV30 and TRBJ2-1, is SQTIHQWPATLVQPVGSPLSLECTVEGTSNPNLYWYRQAAGRGLQLLFYSVGIGQISSEVPQNLSASRPQDRQFILSSKKLLLSDSGFYLCAWSEGGGSIFGNEQFFGPGTRLTVL.

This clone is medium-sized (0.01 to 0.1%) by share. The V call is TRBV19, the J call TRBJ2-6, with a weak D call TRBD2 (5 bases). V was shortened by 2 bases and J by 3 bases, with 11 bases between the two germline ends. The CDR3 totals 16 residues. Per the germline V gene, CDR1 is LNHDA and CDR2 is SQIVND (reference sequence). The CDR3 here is CASSISGLYGANVLTF. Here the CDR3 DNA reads TGTGCCAGTAGTATAAGCGGATTATATGGGGCCAACGTCCTGACTTTC.

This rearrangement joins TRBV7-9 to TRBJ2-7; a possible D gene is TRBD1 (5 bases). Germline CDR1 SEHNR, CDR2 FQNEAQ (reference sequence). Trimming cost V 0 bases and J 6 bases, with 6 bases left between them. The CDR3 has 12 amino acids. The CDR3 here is CASSLAGPEQYF. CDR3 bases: TGTGCCAGCAGCTTAGCGGGGCCCGAGCAGTACTTC. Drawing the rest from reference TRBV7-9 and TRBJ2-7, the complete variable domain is DTGVSQNPRHKITKRGQNVTFRCDPISEHNRLYWYRQTLGQGPEFLTYFQNEAQLEKSRLLSDRFSAERPKGSFSTLEIQRTEQGDSAMYLCASSLAGPEQYFGPGTRLTVT.

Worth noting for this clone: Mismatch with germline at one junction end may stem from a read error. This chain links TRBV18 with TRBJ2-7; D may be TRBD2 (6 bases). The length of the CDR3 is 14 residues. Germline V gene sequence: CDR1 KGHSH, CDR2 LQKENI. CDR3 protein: CASSSSGRLRERYF. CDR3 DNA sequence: TGTGCCAGCTCATCAAGCGGTAGACTACGGGAGCGGTACTTC.

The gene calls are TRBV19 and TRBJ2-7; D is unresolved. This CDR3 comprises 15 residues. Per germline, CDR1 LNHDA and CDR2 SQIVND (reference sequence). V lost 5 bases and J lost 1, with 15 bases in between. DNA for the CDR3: TGTGCCAGTAGTTGGGGTCATGGTGGGTCCTACGAGCAGTACTTC. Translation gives CASSWGHGGSYEQYF.

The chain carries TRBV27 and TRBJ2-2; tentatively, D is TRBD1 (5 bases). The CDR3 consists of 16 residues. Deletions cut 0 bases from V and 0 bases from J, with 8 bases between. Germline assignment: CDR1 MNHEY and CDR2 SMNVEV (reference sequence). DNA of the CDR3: TGTGCCAGCAGTTTATCGTGGACACCGAACACCGGGGAGCTGTTTTTT. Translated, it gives CASSLSWTPNTGELFF.

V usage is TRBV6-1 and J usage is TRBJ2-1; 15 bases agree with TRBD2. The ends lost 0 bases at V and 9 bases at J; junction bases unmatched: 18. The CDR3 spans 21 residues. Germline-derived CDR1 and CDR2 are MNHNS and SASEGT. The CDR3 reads CASSEAKEGTSGRLFPLEQFF. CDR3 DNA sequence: TGTGCCAGCAGTGAAGCAAAGGAGGGGACTAGCGGGAGGCTCTTCCCACTTGAGCAGTTCTTC.

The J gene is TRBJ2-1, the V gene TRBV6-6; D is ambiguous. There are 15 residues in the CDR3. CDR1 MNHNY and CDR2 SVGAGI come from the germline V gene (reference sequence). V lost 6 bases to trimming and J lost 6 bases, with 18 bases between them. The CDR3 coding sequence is TGTGCCAGCAGGCCCGGGCCAGAACCCATCAATGAGCAGTTCTTC. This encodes CASRPGPEPINEQFF.

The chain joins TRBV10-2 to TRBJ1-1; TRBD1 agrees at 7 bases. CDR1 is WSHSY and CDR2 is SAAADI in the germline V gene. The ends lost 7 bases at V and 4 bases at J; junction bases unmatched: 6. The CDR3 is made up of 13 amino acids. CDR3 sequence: CASKPGQSTEAFF. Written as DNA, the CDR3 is TGCGCCAGCAAACCGGGACAGAGCACTGAAGCTTTCTTT.

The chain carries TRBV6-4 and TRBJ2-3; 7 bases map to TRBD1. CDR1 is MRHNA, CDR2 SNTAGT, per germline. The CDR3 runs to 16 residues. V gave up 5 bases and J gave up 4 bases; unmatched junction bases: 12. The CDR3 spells CASSPQGETDADTQYF. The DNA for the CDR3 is TGTGCCAGCAGTCCCCAGGGGGAGACGGATGCAGATACGCAGTATTTT.

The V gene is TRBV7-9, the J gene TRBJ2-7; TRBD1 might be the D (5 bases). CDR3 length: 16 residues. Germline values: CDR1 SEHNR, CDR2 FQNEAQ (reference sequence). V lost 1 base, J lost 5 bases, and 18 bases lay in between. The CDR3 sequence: CASSLVLGAAGHEQYF. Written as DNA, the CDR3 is TGTGCCAGCAGCTTAGTTCTTGGGGCGGCAGGCCACGAGCAGTACTTC.

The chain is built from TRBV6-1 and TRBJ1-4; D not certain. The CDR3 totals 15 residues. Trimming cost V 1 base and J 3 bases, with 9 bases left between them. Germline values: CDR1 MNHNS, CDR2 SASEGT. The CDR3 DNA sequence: TGTGCCAGCAGTGAAGGAGGAGTCGCTAATGAAAAACTGTTTTTT. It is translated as CASSEGGVANEKLFF.

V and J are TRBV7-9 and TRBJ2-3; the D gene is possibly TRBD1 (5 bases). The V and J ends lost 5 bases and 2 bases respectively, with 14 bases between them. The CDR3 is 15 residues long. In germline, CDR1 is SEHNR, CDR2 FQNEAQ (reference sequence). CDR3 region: CASSPYRSNTDTQYF. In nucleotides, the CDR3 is TGTGCCAGCAGCCCATACAGGTCGAACACAGATACGCAGTATTTT.

CDR3 in DNA: TGTGCCAGCAGTCCACTAGCGGAAGGCTACGAGCAGTACTTC. It specifies CASSPLAEGYEQYF. V and J are TRBV28 and TRBJ2-7, with 8 bases identical to TRBD2. The CDR3 covers 14 residues. The germline V gene has CDR1 MDHEN and CDR2 SYDVKM. With 5 bases clipped from V and 3 bases from J, the junction kept 6 bases outside the gene matches.

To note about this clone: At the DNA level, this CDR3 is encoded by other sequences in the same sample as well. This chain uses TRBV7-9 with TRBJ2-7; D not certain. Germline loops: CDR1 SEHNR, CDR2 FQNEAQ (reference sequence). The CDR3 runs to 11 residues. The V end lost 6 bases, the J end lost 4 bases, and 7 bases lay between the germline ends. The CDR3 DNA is TGTGCCAGCAGTTTAAGTTACGAGCAGTACTTC. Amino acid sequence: CASSLSYEQYF. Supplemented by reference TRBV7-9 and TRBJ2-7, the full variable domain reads DTGVSQNPRHKITKRGQNVTFRCDPISEHNRLYWYRQTLGQGPEFLTYFQNEAQLEKSRLLSDRFSAERPKGSFSTLEIQRTEQGDSAMYLCASSLSYEQYFGPGTRLTVT.

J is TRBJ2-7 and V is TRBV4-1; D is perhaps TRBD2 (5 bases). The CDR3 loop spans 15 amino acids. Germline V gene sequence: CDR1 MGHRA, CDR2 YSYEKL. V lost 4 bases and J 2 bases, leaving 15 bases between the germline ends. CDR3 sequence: CASSPKSGLTYEQYF. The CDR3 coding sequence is TGCGCCAGCAGCCCTAAGTCGGGGTTAACCTACGAGCAGTACTTC.

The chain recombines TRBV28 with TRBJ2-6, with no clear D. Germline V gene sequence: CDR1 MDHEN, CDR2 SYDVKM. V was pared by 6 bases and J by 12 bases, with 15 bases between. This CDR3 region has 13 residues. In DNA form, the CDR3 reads TGTGCCAGCAGCCAAGGGTCCCTCGGCGTCCTGACTTTC. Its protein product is CASSQGSLGVLTF.

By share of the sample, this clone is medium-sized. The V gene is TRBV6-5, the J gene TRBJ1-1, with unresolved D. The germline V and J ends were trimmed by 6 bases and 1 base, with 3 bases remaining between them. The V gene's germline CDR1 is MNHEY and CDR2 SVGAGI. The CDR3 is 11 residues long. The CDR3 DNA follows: TGTGCCAGCAGCTGGAACACTGAAGCTTTCTTT. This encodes CASSWNTEAFF.

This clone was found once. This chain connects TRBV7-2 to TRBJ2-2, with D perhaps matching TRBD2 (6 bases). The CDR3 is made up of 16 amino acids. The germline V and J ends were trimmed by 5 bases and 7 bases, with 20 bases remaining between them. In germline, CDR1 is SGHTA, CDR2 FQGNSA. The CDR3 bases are TGTGCCAGCAGCCCGCTGACTAGTTCCGTCGTCGGGGAGCTGTTTTTT. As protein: CASSPLTSSVVGELFF.

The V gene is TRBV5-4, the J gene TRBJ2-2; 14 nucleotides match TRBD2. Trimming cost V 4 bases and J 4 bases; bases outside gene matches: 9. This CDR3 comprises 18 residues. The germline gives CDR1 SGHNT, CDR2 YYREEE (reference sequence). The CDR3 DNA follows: TGTGCCAGCAGCCCCGGGACTAGCGGGAGACGGGCCACCGGGGAGCTGTTTTTT. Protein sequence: CASSPGTSGRRATGELFF.

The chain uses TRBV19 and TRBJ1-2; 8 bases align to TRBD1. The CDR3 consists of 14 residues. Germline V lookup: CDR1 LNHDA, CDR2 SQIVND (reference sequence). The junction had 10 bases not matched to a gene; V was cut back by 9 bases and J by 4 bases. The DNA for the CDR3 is TGTGCCAGCGCAGGACAGGGATTCTTCTATGGCTACACCTTC. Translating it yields CASAGQGFFYGYTF.

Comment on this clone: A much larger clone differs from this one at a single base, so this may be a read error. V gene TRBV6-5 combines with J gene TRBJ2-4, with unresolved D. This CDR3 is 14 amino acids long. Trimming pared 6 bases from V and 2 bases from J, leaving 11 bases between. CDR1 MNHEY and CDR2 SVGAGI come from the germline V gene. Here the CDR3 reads CASSLRISKNIQYF. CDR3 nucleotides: TGTGCCAGCAGCCTCAGGATTTCCAAAAACATTCAGTACTTC.

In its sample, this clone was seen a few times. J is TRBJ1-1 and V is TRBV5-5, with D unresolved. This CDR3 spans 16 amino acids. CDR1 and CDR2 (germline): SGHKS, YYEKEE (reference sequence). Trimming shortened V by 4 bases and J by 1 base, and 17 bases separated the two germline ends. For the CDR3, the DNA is TGTGCCAGCAGCGTGAAACCTAGGGCGGAGAACACTGAAGCTTTCTTT. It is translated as CASSVKPRAENTEAFF.